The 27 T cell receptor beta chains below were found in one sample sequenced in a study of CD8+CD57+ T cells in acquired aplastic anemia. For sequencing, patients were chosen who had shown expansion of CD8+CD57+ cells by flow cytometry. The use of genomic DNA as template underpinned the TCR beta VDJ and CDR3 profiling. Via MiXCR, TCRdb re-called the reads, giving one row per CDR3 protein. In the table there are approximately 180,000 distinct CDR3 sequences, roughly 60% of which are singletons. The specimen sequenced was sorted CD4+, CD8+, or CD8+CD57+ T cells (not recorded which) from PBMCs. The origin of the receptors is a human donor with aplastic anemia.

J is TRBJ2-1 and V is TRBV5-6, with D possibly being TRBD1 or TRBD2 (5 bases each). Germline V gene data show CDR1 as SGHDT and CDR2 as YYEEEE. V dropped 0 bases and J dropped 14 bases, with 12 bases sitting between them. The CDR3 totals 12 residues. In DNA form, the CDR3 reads TGTGCCAGCAGCTTGGGAGGGGCCACGGAGTTCTTC. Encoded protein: CASSLGGATEFF.

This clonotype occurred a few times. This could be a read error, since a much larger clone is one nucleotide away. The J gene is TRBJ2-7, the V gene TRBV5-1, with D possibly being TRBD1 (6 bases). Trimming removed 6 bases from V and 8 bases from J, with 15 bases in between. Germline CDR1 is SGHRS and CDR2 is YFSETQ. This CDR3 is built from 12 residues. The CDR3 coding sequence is TGCGCCAGCAATTCGGACAGTTACAAGCAGTACTTC. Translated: CASNSDSYKQYF.

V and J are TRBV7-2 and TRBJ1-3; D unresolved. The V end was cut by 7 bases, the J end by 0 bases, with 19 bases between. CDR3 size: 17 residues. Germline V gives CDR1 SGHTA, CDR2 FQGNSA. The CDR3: CASTPFTGRPSGNTIYF. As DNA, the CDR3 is TGTGCCAGCACCCCATTTACGGGCAGACCCTCTGGAAACACCATATATTTT.

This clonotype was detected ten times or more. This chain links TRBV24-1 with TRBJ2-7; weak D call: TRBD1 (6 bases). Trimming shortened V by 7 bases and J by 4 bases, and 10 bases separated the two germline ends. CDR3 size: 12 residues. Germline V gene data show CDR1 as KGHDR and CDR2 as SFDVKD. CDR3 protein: CATSYTGYEQYF. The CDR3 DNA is TGTGCCACCAGCTATACAGGGTACGAGCAGTACTTC.

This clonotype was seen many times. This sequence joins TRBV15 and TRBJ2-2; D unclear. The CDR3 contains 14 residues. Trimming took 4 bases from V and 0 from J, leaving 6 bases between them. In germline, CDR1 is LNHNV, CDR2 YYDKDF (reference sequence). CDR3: CATSIYPNTGELFF. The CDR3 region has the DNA TGTGCCACCAGCATATACCCGAACACCGGGGAGCTGTTTTTT.

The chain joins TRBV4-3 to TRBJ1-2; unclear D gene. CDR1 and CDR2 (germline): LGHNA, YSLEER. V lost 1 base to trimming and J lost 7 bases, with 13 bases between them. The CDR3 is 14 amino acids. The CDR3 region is CASSQGLDQSGYTF. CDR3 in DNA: TGCGCCAGCAGCCAAGGTCTGGATCAGAGTGGCTACACCTTC.

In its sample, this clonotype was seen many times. CDR3 sequence (DNA): TGTGCCAGCAGTCCCTCGGGGGCCAAAGAGCAGTACTTC. Encoded protein: CASSPSGAKEQYF. The chain employs TRBV27 and TRBJ2-7; D possibly matches TRBD1 or TRBD2 (6 bases each). The CDR3 extends over 13 amino acids. The V gene's germline CDR1 is MNHEY and CDR2 SMNVEV (reference sequence). The V end was cut by 5 bases, the J end by 7 bases, with 15 bases between.

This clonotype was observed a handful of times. CDR3 residues: CASRSGVNNEQFF. CDR3 bases: TGTGCCAGCAGGAGCGGCGTAAACAATGAGCAGTTCTTC. This chain uses TRBV6-4 with TRBJ2-1, with a weak D call TRBD2 (5 bases). The germline V gene has CDR1 MRHNA and CDR2 SNTAGT. The V and J ends lost 6 bases and 5 bases respectively, with 11 bases between them. The CDR3 consists of 13 residues.

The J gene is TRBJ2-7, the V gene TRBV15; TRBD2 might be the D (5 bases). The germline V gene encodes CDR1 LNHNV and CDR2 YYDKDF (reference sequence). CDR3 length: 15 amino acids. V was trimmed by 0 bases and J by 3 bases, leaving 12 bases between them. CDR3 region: CATSRERRGYYEQYF. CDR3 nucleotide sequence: TGTGCCACCAGCAGAGAACGACGAGGGTACTACGAGCAGTACTTC.

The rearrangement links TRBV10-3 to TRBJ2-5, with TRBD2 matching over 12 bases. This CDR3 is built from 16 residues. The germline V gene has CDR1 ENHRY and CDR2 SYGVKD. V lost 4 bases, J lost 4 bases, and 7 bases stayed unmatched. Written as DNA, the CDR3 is TGTGCCATCAGTGCACCCCTAGCGGGGGGGGGAGAGACCCAGTACTTC. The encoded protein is CAISAPLAGGGETQYF.

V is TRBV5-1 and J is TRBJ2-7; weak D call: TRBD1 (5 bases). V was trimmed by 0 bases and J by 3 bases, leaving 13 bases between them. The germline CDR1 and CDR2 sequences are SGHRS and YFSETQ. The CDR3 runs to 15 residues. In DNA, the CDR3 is TGCGCCAGCAGCTTGGGCAGTCAGGGAAACTACGAGCAGTACTTC. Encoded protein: CASSLGSQGNYEQYF.

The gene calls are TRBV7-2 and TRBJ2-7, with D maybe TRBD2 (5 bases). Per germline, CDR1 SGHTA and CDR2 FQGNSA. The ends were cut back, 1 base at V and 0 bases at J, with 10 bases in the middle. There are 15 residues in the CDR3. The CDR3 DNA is TGTGCCAGCAGCTTAGGAGAGGGTCTCTCCTACGAGCAGTACTTC. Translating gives CASSLGEGLSYEQYF.

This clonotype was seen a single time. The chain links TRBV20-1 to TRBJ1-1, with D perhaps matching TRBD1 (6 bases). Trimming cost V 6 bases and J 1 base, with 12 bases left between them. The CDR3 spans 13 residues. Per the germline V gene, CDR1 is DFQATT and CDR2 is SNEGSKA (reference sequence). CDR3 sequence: CSAPKGQNTEAFF. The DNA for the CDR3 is TGCAGTGCCCCAAAGGGACAGAACACTGAAGCTTTCTTT.

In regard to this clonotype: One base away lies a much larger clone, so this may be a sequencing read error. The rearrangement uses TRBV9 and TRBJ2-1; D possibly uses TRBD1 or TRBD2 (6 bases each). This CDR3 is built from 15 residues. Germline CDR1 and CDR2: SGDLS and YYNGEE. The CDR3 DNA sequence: TGTGCCGGCAGCGTAGCGGACAGCAGAACCTATGAGCAGTTCTTC. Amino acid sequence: CAGSVADSRTYEQFF.

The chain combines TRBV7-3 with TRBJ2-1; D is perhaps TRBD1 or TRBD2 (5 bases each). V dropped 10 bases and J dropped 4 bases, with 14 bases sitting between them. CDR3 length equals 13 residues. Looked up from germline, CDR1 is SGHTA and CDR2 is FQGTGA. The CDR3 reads CATSPGPYNEQFF. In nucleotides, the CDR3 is TGTGCCACGAGCCCGGGACCTTACAATGAGCAGTTCTTC.

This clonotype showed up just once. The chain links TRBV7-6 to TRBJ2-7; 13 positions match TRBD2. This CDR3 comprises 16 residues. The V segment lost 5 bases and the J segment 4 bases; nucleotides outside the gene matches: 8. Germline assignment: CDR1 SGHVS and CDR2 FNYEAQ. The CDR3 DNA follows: TGTGCCAGCAGCCTTGCCGGACTAGCGGGAGTGTACGAGCAGTACTTC. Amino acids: CASSLAGLAGVYEQYF.

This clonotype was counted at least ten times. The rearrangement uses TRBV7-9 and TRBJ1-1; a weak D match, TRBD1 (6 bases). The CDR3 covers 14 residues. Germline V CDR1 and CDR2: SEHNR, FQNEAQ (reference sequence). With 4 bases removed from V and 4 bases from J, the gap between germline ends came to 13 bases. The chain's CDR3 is CASSSDRFLTEAFF. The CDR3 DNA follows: TGTGCCAGCAGCTCGGACAGATTTCTCACTGAAGCTTTCTTT.

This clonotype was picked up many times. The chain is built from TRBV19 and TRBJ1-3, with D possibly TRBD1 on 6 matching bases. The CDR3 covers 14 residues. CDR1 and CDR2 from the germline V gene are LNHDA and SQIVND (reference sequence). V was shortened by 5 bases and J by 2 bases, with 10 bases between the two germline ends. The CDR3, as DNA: TGTGCCAGTAGTCTCAGGGGAACTGGAAACACCATATATTTT. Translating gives CASSLRGTGNTIYF.

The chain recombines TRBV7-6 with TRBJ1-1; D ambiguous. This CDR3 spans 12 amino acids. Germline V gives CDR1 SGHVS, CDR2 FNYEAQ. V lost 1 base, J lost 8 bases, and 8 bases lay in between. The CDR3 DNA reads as TGTGCCAGCAGCTTAGGAAGACGCGAAGCTTTCTTT. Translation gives CASSLGRREAFF.

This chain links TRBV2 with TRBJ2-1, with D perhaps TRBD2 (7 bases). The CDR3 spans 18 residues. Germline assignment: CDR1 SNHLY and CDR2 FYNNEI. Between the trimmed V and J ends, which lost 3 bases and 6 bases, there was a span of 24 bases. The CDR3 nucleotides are TGTGCCAGCAGTGAGAGGGGCGGGGGCGTCGTGATCGGCAATGAGCAGTTCTTC. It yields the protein CASSERGGGVVIGNEQFF.

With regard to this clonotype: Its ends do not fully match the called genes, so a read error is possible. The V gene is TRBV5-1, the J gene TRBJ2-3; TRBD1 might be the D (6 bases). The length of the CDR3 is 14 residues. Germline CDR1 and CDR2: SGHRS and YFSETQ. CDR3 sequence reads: CASSLDSSTDTQYF. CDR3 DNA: TGTGCCAGCAGCTTGGACAGTAGCACAGATACGCAGTATTTT.

The CDR3 is CASSHTGNQETQYF. In DNA form, the CDR3 reads TGTGCCAGCAGCCACACAGGGAACCAAGAGACCCAGTACTTC. V and J are TRBV14 and TRBJ2-5; D possibly corresponds to TRBD1 (6 bases). Germline V lookup: CDR1 SGHDN, CDR2 FVKESK. V lost 3 bases and J lost 0, with 8 bases in between. CDR3 size: 14 residues.

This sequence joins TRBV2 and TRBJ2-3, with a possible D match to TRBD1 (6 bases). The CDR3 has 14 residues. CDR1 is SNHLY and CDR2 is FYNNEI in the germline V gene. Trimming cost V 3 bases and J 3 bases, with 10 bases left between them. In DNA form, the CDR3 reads TGTGCCAGCAGTGAGCAGGGGTTGACAGATACGCAGTATTTT. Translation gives CASSEQGLTDTQYF. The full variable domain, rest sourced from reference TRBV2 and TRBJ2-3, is EPEVTQTPSHQVTQMGQEVILRCVPISNHLYFYWYRQILGQKVEFLVSFYNNEISEKSEIFDDQFSVERPDGSNFTLKIRSTKLEDSAMYFCASSEQGLTDTQYFGPGTRLTVL.

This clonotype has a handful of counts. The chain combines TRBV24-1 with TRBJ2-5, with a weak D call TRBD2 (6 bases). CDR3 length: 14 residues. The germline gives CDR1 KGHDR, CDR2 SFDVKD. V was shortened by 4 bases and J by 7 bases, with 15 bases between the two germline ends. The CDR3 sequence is CATSDLGVEGTQYF. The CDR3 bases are TGTGCCACCAGTGACTTGGGGGTGGAGGGGACCCAGTACTTC.

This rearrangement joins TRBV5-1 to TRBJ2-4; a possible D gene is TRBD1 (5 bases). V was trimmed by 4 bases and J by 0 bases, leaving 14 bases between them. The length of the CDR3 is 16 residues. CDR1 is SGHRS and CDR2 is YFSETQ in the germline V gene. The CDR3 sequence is CASSETEALAKNIQYF. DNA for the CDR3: TGCGCCAGCAGCGAGACAGAGGCCCTAGCCAAAAACATTCAGTACTTC.

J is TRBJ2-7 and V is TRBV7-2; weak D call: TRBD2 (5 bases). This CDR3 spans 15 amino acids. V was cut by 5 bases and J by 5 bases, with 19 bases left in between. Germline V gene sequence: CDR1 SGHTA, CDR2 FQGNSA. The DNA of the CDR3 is TGTGCCAGCAGCGGAGGACCGGGCTTCGGGAACGAGCAGTACTTC. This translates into CASSGGPGFGNEQYF.

CDR3 in amino acids: CASSLQGSARRTPGNTIYF. CDR3 in DNA: TGTGCCAGCAGCTTGCAGGGTTCTGCTCGGCGGACTCCTGGAAACACCATATATTTT. The V and J genes are TRBV7-6 and TRBJ1-3; D possibly corresponds to TRBD1 (5 bases). The CDR3 totals 19 residues. The V end lost 3 bases, the J end lost 2 bases, and 23 bases lay between the germline ends. In germline, CDR1 is SGHVS, CDR2 FNYEAQ.